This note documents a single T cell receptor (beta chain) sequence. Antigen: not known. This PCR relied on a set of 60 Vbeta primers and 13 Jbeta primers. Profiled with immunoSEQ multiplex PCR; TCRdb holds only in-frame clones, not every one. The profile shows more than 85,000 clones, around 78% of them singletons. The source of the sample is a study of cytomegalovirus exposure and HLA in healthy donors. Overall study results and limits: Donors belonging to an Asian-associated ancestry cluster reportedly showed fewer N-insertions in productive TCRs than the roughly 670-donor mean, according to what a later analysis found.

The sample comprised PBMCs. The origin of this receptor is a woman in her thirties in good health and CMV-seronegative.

CDR3 protein: CATRPQGFYNSPLHF. DNA of the CDR3: TGTGCCACCCGACCCCAGGGATTTTATAATTCACCCCTCCACTTT. The gene calls are TRBV10-3 and TRBJ1-6; D is perhaps TRBD1 (5 bases). The V and J ends lost 10 bases and 4 bases respectively, with 17 bases between them. Germline V lookup: CDR1 ENHRY, CDR2 SYGVKD. CDR3 size: 15 residues.